Listed below are T cell receptor beta chains from one sample, sequenced in a study of blood T cell repertoires in COVID-19. Some clones are missing from TCRdb's copy, which holds only in-frame ones; the method was immunoSEQ multiplex PCR. Of more than 75,000 clones listed, around 80% are singletons. Sequencing input: peripheral blood. The receptors were sampled from a man in his 60s with acute or convalescent COVID-19. CDR3s leave out the opening cysteine and the closing phenylalanine or tryptophan. Each record gives: V gene, D gene, J gene, CDR3 protein. A D gene is named only where the DNA matches it firmly.

>TRBV11-3|NA|TRBJ2-3
ASSPLAGTDTQY
>TRBV3-1/TRBV3-2|NA|TRBJ1-1
ASSQVSGHTEAF
>TRBV24-1|TRBD2|TRBJ2-2
ATSPGGDTGELF
>TRBV5-6|NA|TRBJ2-2
ASSWQGDGELF
>TRBV19|NA|TRBJ2-7
ASSMSSGTSYEQY
>TRBV4-3|NA|TRBJ2-2
ASSQFSGANTGELF
>TRBV7-2|TRBD2|TRBJ2-1
ASSPPGLAGGLSEQF
>TRBV28|NA|TRBJ1-2
ASSLLAAGDYGYT
>TRBV10-3|NA|TRBJ2-3
AIMSSGTTDTQY
>TRBV6-2/TRBV6-3|TRBD2|TRBJ2-2
ASSVPGLAENTGELF
>TRBV5-5|TRBD1|TRBJ1-1
ASRRRDRDYEAF
>TRBV5-1|TRBD1|TRBJ1-2
ASGTGDTYGYT
>TRBV5-1|TRBD2|TRBJ2-1
ASSTKGLAGVISYNEQF
>TRBV9|TRBD1|TRBJ1-4
ASSPYRGTNEKLF
>TRBV2|NA|TRBJ1-1
ASSDRPRMDSHTEAF
>TRBV28|NA|TRBJ1-6
ASSPPRPNSPLH
>TRBV27|NA|TRBJ2-1
ASSLARPGREGQF
>TRBV5-6|NA|TRBJ1-5
ASSLDRAGQPQH
>TRBV6-5|NA|TRBJ1-1
ASSYGGASGTEAF
>TRBV7-8|TRBD1|TRBJ2-5
ASSFGTGGEATQY